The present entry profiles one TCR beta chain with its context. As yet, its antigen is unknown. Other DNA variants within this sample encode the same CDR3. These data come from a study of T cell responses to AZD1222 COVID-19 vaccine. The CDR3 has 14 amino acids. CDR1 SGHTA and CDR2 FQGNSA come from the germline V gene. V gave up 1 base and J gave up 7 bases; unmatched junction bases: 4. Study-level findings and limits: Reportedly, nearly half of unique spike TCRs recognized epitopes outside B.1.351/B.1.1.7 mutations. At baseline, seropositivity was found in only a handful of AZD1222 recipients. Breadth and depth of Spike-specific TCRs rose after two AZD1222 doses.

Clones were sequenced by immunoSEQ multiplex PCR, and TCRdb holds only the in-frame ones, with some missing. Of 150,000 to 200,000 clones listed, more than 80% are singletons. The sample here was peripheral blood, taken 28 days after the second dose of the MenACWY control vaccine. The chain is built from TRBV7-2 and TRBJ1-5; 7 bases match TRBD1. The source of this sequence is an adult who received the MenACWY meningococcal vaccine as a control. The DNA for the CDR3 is TGTGCCAGCAGCTTAGAGGGGGCGCGACAGCCCCAGCATTTT. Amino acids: CASSLEGARQPQHF.